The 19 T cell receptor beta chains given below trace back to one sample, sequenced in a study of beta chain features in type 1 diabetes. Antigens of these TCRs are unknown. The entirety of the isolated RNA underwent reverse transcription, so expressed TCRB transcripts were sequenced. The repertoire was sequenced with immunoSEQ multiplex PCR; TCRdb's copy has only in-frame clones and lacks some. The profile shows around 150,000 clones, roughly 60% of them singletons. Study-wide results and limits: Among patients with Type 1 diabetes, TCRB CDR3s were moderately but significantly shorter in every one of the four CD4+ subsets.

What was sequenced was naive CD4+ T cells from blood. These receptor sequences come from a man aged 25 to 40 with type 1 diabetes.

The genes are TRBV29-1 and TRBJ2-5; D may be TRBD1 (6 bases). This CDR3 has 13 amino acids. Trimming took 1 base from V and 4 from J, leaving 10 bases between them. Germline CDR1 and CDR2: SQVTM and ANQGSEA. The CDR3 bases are TGCAGCGTTGAAGGGCAGGGGATAGAGACCCAGTACTTC. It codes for CSVEGQGIETQYF.

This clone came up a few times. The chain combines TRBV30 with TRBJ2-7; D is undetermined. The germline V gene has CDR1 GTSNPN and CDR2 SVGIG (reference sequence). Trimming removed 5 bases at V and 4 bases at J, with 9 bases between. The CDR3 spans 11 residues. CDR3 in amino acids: CAWGLNYEQYF. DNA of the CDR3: TGTGCCTGGGGCCTTAATTACGAGCAGTACTTC.

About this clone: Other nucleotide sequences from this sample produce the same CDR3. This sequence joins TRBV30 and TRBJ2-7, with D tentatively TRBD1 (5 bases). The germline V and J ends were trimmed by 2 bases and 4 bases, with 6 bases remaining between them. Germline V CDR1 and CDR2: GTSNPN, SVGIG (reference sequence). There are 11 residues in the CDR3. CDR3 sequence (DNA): TGTGCCTGGAGTAGGGGTTACGAGCAGTACTTC. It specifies CAWSRGYEQYF.

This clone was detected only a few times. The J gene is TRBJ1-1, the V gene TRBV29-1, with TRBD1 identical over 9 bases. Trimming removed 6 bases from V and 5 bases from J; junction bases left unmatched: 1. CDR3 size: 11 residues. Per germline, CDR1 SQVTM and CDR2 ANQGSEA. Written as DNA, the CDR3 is TGCAGCGTGGGGACAGGGACTGAAGCTTTCTTT. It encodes CSVGTGTEAFF.

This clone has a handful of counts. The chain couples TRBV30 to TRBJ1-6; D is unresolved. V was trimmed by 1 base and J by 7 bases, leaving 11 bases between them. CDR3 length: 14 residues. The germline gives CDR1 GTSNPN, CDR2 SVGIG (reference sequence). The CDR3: CAWSEEGSNSPLHF. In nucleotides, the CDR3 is TGTGCCTGGAGTGAGGAGGGATCGAATTCACCCCTCCACTTT.

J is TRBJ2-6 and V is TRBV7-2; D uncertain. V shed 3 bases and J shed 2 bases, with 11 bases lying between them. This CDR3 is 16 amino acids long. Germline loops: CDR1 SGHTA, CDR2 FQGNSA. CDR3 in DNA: TGTGCCAGCAGCTTCTTGCCCGGCGCTGGGGCCAACGTCCTGACTTTC. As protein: CASSFLPGAGANVLTF.

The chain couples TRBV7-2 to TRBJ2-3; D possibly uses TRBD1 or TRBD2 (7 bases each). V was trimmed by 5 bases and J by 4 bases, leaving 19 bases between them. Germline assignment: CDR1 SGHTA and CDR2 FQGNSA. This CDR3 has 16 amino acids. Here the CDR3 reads CASSPRRGGGADTQYF. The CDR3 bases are TGTGCCAGCAGCCCACGTCGGGGAGGGGGCGCAGATACGCAGTATTTT.

The DNA of the CDR3 is TGTGCCAGCAGTGGACAGGGGGATCTTTCACCCCTCCACTTT. This gives the protein CASSGQGDLSPLHF. The J gene is TRBJ1-6, the V gene TRBV25-1; TRBD1 aligns across 9 bases. This CDR3 contains 14 residues. The V and J ends lost 4 bases and 9 bases, in that order; junction bases with no gene match: 4. In germline, CDR1 is MGHDK, CDR2 SYGVNS.

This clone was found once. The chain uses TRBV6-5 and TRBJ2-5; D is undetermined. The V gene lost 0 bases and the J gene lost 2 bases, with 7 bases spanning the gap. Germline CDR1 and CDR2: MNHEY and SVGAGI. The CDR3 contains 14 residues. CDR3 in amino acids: CASSYSAAQETQYF. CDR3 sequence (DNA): TGTGCCAGCAGTTACTCTGCGGCACAAGAGACCCAGTACTTC.

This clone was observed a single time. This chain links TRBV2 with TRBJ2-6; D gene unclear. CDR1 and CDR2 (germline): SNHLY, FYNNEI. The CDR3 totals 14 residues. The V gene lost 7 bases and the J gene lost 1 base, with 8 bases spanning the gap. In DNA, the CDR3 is TGTGCCAGCAAAGGCCCGTCTGGGGCCAACGTCCTGACTTTC. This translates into CASKGPSGANVLTF.

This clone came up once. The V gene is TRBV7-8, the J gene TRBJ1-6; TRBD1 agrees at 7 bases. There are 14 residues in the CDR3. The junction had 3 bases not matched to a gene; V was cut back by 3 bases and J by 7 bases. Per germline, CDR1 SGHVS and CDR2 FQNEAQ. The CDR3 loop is CASSFGQENSPLHF. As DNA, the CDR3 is TGTGCCAGCAGCTTTGGACAGGAGAATTCACCCCTCCACTTT.

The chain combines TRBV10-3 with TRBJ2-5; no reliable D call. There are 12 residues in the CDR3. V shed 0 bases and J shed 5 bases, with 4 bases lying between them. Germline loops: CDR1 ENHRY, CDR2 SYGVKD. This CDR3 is CAISESTETQYF. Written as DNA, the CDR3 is TGTGCCATCAGTGAGTCCACGGAGACCCAGTACTTC.

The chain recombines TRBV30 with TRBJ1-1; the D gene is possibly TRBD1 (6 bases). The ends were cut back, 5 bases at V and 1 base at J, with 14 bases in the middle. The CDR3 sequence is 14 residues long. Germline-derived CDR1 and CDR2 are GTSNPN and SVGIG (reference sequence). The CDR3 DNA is TGTGCCTGGCGAATCGGGACAAAGAACACTGAAGCTTTCTTT. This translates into CAWRIGTKNTEAFF.

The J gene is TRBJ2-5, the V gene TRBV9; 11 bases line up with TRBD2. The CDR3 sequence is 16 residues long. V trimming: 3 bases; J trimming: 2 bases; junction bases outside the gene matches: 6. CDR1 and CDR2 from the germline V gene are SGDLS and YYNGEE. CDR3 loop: CASSAETSGAQETQYF. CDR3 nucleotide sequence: TGTGCCAGCAGCGCAGAGACTAGCGGGGCTCAAGAGACCCAGTACTTC.

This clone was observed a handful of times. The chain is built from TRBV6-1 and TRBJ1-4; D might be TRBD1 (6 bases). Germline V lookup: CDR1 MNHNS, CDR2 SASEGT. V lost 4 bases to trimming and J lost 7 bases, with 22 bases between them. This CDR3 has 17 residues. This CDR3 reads CASSVNSGTTKPEKLFF. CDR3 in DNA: TGTGCCAGCAGTGTCAATTCTGGGACAACAAAACCTGAAAAACTGTTTTTT.

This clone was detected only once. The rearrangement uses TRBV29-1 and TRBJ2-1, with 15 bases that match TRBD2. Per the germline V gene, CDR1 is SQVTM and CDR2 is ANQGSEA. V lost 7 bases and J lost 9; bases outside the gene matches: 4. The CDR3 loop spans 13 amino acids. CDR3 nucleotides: TGCAGCGGGACTAGCGGGGGGGCGAGTGAGCAGTTCTTC. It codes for CSGTSGGASEQFF.

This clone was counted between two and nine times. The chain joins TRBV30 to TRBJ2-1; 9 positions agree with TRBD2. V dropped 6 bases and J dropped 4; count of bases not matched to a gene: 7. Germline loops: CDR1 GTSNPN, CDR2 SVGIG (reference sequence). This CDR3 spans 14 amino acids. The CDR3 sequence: CACGLAGRYNEQFF. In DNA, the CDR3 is TGTGCCTGCGGCCTAGCGGGAAGATACAATGAGCAGTTCTTC.

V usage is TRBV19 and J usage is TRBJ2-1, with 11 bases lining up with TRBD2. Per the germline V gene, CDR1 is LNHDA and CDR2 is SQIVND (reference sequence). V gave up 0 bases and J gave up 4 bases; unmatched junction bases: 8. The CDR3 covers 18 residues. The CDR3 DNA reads TGTGCCAGTAGTATAGATGTTTTGCTAGCGGGGGGATACAATGAGCAGTTCTTC. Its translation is CASSIDVLLAGGYNEQFF. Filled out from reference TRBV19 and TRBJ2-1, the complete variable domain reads DGGITQSPKYLFRKEGQNVTLSCEQNLNHDAMYWYRQDPGQGLRLIYYSQIVNDFQKGDIAEGYSVSREKKESFPLTVTSAQKNPTAFYLCASSIDVLLAGGYNEQFFGPGTRLTVL.

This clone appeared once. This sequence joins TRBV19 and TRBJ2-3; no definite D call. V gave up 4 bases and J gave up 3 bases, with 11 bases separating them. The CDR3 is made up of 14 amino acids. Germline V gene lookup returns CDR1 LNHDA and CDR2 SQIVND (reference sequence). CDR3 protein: CASSRDRGTDTQYF. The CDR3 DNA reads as TGTGCCAGTAGTAGGGATAGAGGTACAGATACGCAGTATTTT.